This T cell receptor (beta chain) was sequenced for a study of CD8 T cells in Susac syndrome. It was with random hexamers that roughly 0.45 to 1 ug RNA was reverse transcribed. TCRdb used MiXCR to reprocess the immunoSEQ multiplex PCR reads, holding one entry per CDR3 protein. In the table there are around 200,000 distinct CDR3 sequences, 90% to 95% of which are singletons. Trimming cost V 3 bases and J 1 base, with 10 bases left between them. The CDR3 is 14 residues long. Whole-study results and caveats: The study recognized that the number of individuals in its TCR sequencing and HLA analysis was relatively small.

This clonotype was seen only a few times. The antigen remains unidentified. The TCR was taken from a human donor in good health. This sequence joins TRBV12-3 or TRBV12-4 and TRBJ2-7; D might be TRBD1 or TRBD2, each matching 5 bases. Sequencing was performed on CD4+ T cells from PBMCs. CDR3 amino acids: CASSLRGGSYEQYF. The CDR3 nucleotides read TGTGCCAGCAGTTTGAGGGGCGGGTCCTACGAGCAGTACTTC.